The 20 T cell receptor beta chains below all came from one sample that was sequenced in a study of cytomegalovirus exposure and HLA in healthy donors. Primers: 60 Vbeta forward and 13 Jbeta reverse. Clones were sequenced by immunoSEQ multiplex PCR, and TCRdb holds only the in-frame ones, with some missing. Recorded for this sample: 150,000 or so clones. Sequencing input: PBMCs. All receptors derive from a woman aged 50 to 60 in good health and CMV-seronegative.

This chain joins TRBV2 and TRBJ1-4, with D unclear. Trimming removed 7 bases at V and 0 bases at J, with 9 bases between. The CDR3 covers 14 residues. Looked up from germline, CDR1 is SNHLY and CDR2 is FYNNEI. The CDR3 sequence is CASTPGSTNEKLFF. DNA of the CDR3: TGTGCCAGCACCCCGGGATCAACTAATGAAAAACTGTTTTTT.

The CDR3 DNA sequence: TGTGCCGTGACAGGGACTGGCACAGATACGCAGTATTTT. Amino acid sequence: CAVTGTGTDTQYF. The rearrangement links TRBV10-3 to TRBJ2-3, with D possibly TRBD1 on 7 matching bases. The germline V gene encodes CDR1 ENHRY and CDR2 SYGVKD. V was pared by 11 bases and J by 1 base, with 13 bases between. This CDR3 is built from 13 residues.

The genes are TRBV30 and TRBJ2-3, with 8 bases lining up with TRBD2. V shed 1 base, J shed 1 base, and the junction held 4 bases outside the gene matches. This CDR3 spans 15 amino acids. CDR1 GTSNPN and CDR2 SVGIG come from the germline V gene (reference sequence). The CDR3 protein is CAWSAKGLGTDTQYF. In nucleotides, the CDR3 is TGTGCCTGGAGTGCCAAGGGACTAGGCACAGATACGCAGTATTTT.

This chain connects TRBV4-1 to TRBJ1-2; D ambiguous. Germline CDR1 and CDR2: MGHRA and YSYEKL. This CDR3 is 15 amino acids long. The ends were cut back, 0 bases at V and 0 bases at J, with 8 bases in the middle. This CDR3 is CASSQDPKTNYGYTF. The CDR3 DNA reads as TGCGCCAGCAGCCAAGATCCCAAAACTAACTATGGCTACACCTTC.

V gene TRBV19 combines with J gene TRBJ2-2, with 9 bases matching TRBD1. V gave up 6 bases and J gave up 3 bases; unmatched junction bases: 8. This CDR3 has 16 amino acids. CDR1 is LNHDA, CDR2 SQIVND, per germline (reference sequence). The CDR3 DNA reads as TGTGCCAGTAGAAAATCACAGGGGGCGGACACCGGGGAGCTGTTTTTT. Residues: CASRKSQGADTGELFF.

This chain joins TRBV5-1 and TRBJ2-5; D is possibly TRBD1 (8 bases). The CDR3 runs to 16 residues. V lost 2 bases, J lost 3 bases, and 17 bases lay in between. CDR1 and CDR2 (germline): SGHRS, YFSETQ. The CDR3 sequence is CASSFSITGGEETQYF. In DNA form, the CDR3 reads TGCGCCAGCAGCTTTTCAATCACAGGGGGGGAAGAGACCCAGTACTTC.

As for this clone: The same CDR3 arises from other DNA sequences in this sample as well. The V gene is TRBV30, the J gene TRBJ1-3; D is unclear. Germline assignment: CDR1 GTSNPN and CDR2 SVGIG (reference sequence). The V end lost 0 bases, the J end lost 1 base, and 7 bases lay between the germline ends. This CDR3 comprises 14 residues. The CDR3 loop is CAWSVSVSGNTIYF. CDR3 nucleotides: TGTGCCTGGAGTGTATCGGTTTCTGGAAACACCATATATTTT.

V and J are TRBV5-1 and TRBJ2-5; possible D gene TRBD1, 5 bases. The V end lost 3 bases, the J end lost 4 bases, and 19 bases lay between the germline ends. The V gene's germline CDR1 is SGHRS and CDR2 YFSETQ. This CDR3 spans 16 amino acids. The CDR3 loop reads CASSSSPPQGGETQYF. CDR3 sequence (DNA): TGCGCCAGCAGCTCCAGCCCCCCCCAGGGTGGAGAGACCCAGTACTTC.

The V call is TRBV29-1, the J call TRBJ2-3; 7 bases map to TRBD1. In germline, CDR1 is SQVTM, CDR2 ANQGSEA. V lost 0 bases to trimming and J lost 0 bases; unmatched junction nucleotides: 6. CDR3 size: 16 residues. DNA for the CDR3: TGCAGCGTTGAAGATCAAGGGGGCCGGAGCACAGATACGCAGTATTTT. Encoded protein: CSVEDQGGRSTDTQYF.

This chain connects TRBV6-5 to TRBJ2-5; a possible D gene is TRBD1 (5 bases). From germline, CDR1 is MNHEY and CDR2 SVGAGI. The CDR3 is made up of 14 amino acids. The ends were cut back, 6 bases at V and 0 bases at J, with 11 bases in the middle. The CDR3 is CASSDSGYQETQYF. Written as DNA, the CDR3 is TGTGCCAGCAGCGATTCAGGGTACCAAGAGACCCAGTACTTC.

The chain joins TRBV7-2 to TRBJ2-5; 7 nucleotides line up with TRBD2. The germline V gene encodes CDR1 SGHTA and CDR2 FQGNSA. There are 14 residues in the CDR3. Losses at the gene ends were 4 bases for V and 1 base for J; bases not matched to a gene: 3. As DNA, the CDR3 is TGTGCCAGCAGCTACCAGCGGGGCCAAGAGACCCAGTACTTC. Protein product: CASSYQRGQETQYF.

This sequence joins TRBV5-1 and TRBJ2-7, with 11 bases aligning to TRBD1. The CDR3 covers 13 residues. The V gene's germline CDR1 is SGHRS and CDR2 YFSETQ. Losses at the gene ends were 7 bases for V and 2 bases for J; bases not matched to a gene: 2. The CDR3, as DNA: TGCGCCAGCGGGGGACAGGGGGCCTACGAGCAGTACTTC. This gives the protein CASGGQGAYEQYF.

This chain links TRBV11-1 with TRBJ2-3, with 7 bases matching TRBD1. The V segment lost 3 bases and the J segment 1 base; nucleotides outside the gene matches: 7. Germline V gene lookup returns CDR1 SGHAT and CDR2 FQDESV (reference sequence). The CDR3 extends over 16 amino acids. CDR3 protein: CASSLGPGQGTDTQYF. Here the CDR3 DNA reads TGTGCCAGCAGCTTGGGACCCGGACAGGGCACAGATACGCAGTATTTT.

The gene calls are TRBV28 and TRBJ1-1, with 9 positions matching TRBD1. Trimming took 5 bases from V and 7 from J; bases not matched to a gene: 11. Germline V lookup: CDR1 MDHEN, CDR2 SYDVKM. There are 15 residues in the CDR3. The CDR3 nucleotides read TGTGCCAGCAGTGCTTCGAACAGGGGGCAGGGTGAAGCTTTCTTT. Its translation is CASSASNRGQGEAFF. The whole variable domain, remainder taken from reference TRBV28 and TRBJ1-1, is DVKVTQSSRYLVKRTGEKVFLECVQDMDHENMFWYRQDPGLGLRLIYFSYDVKMKEKGDIPEGYSVSREKKERFSLILESASTNQTSMYLCASSASNRGQGEAFFGQGTRLTVV.

The CDR3: CASSLTGYYEQYF. In DNA, the CDR3 is TGTGCCAGCAGCTTAACAGGGTACTACGAGCAGTACTTC. The J gene is TRBJ2-7, the V gene TRBV5-5, with a weak D call TRBD1 (6 bases). The CDR3 totals 13 residues. Between the trimmed V and J ends, which lost 2 bases and 3 bases, there was a span of 9 bases. Germline V gives CDR1 SGHKS, CDR2 YYEKEE (reference sequence).

The chain has TRBV7-2 and TRBJ2-3; D possibly corresponds to TRBD2 (5 bases). The CDR3 totals 13 residues. The germline V gene has CDR1 SGHTA and CDR2 FQGNSA. With 1 base removed from V and 4 bases from J, the gap between germline ends came to 6 bases. CDR3 amino acids: CASSLGGADTQYF. The CDR3 DNA follows: TGTGCCAGCAGCTTAGGGGGAGCAGATACGCAGTATTTT.

The V call is TRBV5-1, the J call TRBJ1-1; D gene uncertain. V shed 0 bases and J shed 10 bases, with 10 bases lying between them. The CDR3 is 12 amino acids. Germline V CDR1 and CDR2: SGHRS, YFSETQ. This CDR3 reads CASSLDSVGAFF. The CDR3 DNA reads TGCGCCAGCAGCTTGGACTCGGTTGGAGCTTTCTTT.

This chain joins TRBV7-6 and TRBJ2-7; 9 positions match TRBD2. With V trimmed by 1 base and J by 6 bases, 19 bases remained unmatched. Germline-derived CDR1 and CDR2 are SGHVS and FNYEAQ. CDR3 size: 19 residues. The DNA for the CDR3 is TGTGCCAGCAGCTTAGTTCTTGGAGGGGGGCTAGCGGGACCCATCGAGCAGTACTTC. This encodes CASSLVLGGGLAGPIEQYF.

The V call is TRBV19, the J call TRBJ2-7, with TRBD1 matching over 7 bases. The CDR3 covers 14 residues. The ends lost 5 bases at V and 3 bases at J; junction bases unmatched: 7. Germline CDR1 LNHDA, CDR2 SQIVND (reference sequence). CDR3 sequence (DNA): TGTGCCAGTAGTGGCCACAGGGGACGCTACGAGCAGTACTTC. Translation: CASSGHRGRYEQYF.

The chain combines TRBV28 with TRBJ1-2, with 9 bases aligning to TRBD1. The V gene end was trimmed by 4 bases and the J gene end by 4 bases; junction bases not matched to a gene: 10. This CDR3 region has 16 residues. Germline lookup yields CDR1 MDHEN and CDR2 SYDVKM. The CDR3 region is CASSSANRGRRYGYTF. Here the CDR3 DNA reads TGTGCCAGCAGTTCAGCCAACAGGGGGCGCCGCTATGGCTACACCTTC.